These T cell receptor beta chains were read from a single sample in a study of T cell responses to AZD1222 COVID-19 vaccine. Assay used: immunoSEQ multiplex PCR; TCRdb lists only in-frame clones, some missing. The data show over 50,000 clones, with around 81% seen just once and 26% held by the top ten. This material consisted of peripheral blood, taken 28 days after the second AZD1222 dose. These TCRs come from an adult who received the AZD1222 COVID-19 vaccine. Each CDR3 is given with its conserved first and last residue. The D gene is left open where the match is weak. The size of a clone is reported for some rows only, either as once, few or many, or as a class for expanded clones.

D: .; size: .; V: TRBV9; J: TRBJ1-1; DNA: TGTGCCAGCAGCGTAACCGCGGCAGACTTCACTGAAGCTTTCTTT; CDR3: CASSVTAADFTEAFF
D: TRBD2; size: .; V: TRBV29-1; J: TRBJ2-7; DNA: TGCAGCGTTGAAGTATCCGGGAGGGGCGAGCAGTACTTC; CDR3: CSVEVSGRGEQYF
D: TRBD1; size: .; V: TRBV18; J: TRBJ1-2; DNA: TGTGCCAGCTCACCACCCGGACAGGGACATGGCTACACCTTC; CDR3: CASSPPGQGHGYTF
D: .; size: .; V: TRBV9; J: TRBJ2-7; DNA: TGTGCCAGCAGCGTAGCCAGCAGCTCCTACGAGCAGTACTTC; CDR3: CASSVASSSYEQYF
D: TRBD2; size: .; V: TRBV5-1; J: TRBJ2-5; DNA: TGCGCCAGCAGCCCACCGACTAGCGGAGAGACCCAGTACTTC; CDR3: CASSPPTSGETQYF
D: .; size: .; V: TRBV24-1; J: TRBJ2-1; DNA: TGTGCCACCAGTGCCTCACGGGGCAATGAGCAGTTCTTC; CDR3: CATSASRGNEQFF
D: TRBD1; size: .; V: TRBV19; J: TRBJ2-1; DNA: TGTGCCAGTAGTGGAAAGGGGGGGACAGGGTTGAATGAGCAGTTCTTC; CDR3: CASSGKGGTGLNEQFF
D: .; size: once; V: TRBV5-6; J: TRBJ2-5; DNA: TGTGCCAGCAGCTTGAGAAGGGGGCAAGAGACCCAGTACTTC; CDR3: CASSLRRGQETQYF
D: .; size: .; V: TRBV7-2; J: TRBJ2-4; DNA: TGTGCCAGCAGCTTAGGCAGGGCAGCCAAAAACATTCAGTACTTC; CDR3: CASSLGRAAKNIQYF
D: .; size: .; V: TRBV4-2; J: TRBJ2-1; DNA: TGTGCCAGCAGCCAAGATCGCGGTGGTACAGGTAATGAGCAGTTCTTC; CDR3: CASSQDRGGTGNEQFF
D: .; size: .; V: TRBV5-4; J: TRBJ2-5; DNA: TGTGCCAGCAGCACGCCGACGTTGACAGGAATCCAAGAGACCCAGTACTTC; CDR3: CASSTPTLTGIQETQYF
D: .; size: .; V: TRBV7-9; J: TRBJ2-2; DNA: TGTGCCAGCAGCTTTCGGAGTATGAACACCGGGGAGCTGTTTTTT; CDR3: CASSFRSMNTGELFF
D: .; size: once; V: TRBV6-5; J: TRBJ2-3; DNA: TGTGCCAGCAGTTACTCAGGTCTCCCCACAGATACGCAGTATTTT; CDR3: CASSYSGLPTDTQYF
D: .; size: .; V: TRBV7-2; J: TRBJ2-5; DNA: TGTGCCAGCAGCTCTCCGACTAGACTAGAGACCCAGTACTTC; CDR3: CASSSPTRLETQYF
D: .; size: .; V: TRBV7-2; J: TRBJ1-5; DNA: TGTGCCAGCAGCTTGAGGTGGGAGGGTCAGCCCCAGCATTTT; CDR3: CASSLRWEGQPQHF
D: TRBD2; size: .; V: TRBV6-2/TRBV6-3; J: TRBJ2-7; DNA: TGTGCCAGCAGTGGGAGTAGCGGGAGGGCCACCTACGAGCAGTACTTC; CDR3: CASSGSSGRATYEQYF
D: .; size: few; V: TRBV28; J: TRBJ2-7; DNA: TGTGCCACTCTTGGGCAGGGTAACTACGAGCAGTACTTC; CDR3: CATLGQGNYEQYF
D: TRBD2; size: once; V: TRBV9; J: TRBJ2-5; DNA: TGTGCCAGCAGCAAAAGGACTAGCGGGCAAGAGACCCAGTACTTC; CDR3: CASSKRTSGQETQYF
D: .; size: .; V: TRBV2; J: TRBJ2-5; DNA: TGTGCCAGCAGTGGAGGATGGGGGGAACAAGAGACCCAGTACTTC; CDR3: CASSGGWGEQETQYF
D: .; size: .; V: TRBV19; J: TRBJ2-7; DNA: TGTGCCAGTAGTATGATTAGGAGCGACGGCCCCTACGAGCAGTACTTC; CDR3: CASSMIRSDGPYEQYF
D: .; size: .; V: TRBV27; J: TRBJ1-1; DNA: TGTGCCAGCGGAAAGGACAGAGTGAACACTGAAGCTTTCTTT; CDR3: CASGKDRVNTEAFF
D: TRBD1; size: .; V: TRBV3-1/TRBV3-2; J: TRBJ2-1; DNA: TGTGCCAGCAGCCAAGTATGGGACAGGGGATACAATGAGCAGTTCTTC; CDR3: CASSQVWDRGYNEQFF
D: .; size: .; V: TRBV7-9; J: TRBJ1-3; DNA: TGTGCCAGCAGCTTACCCCCGGGGTTCTCTGGAAACACCATATATTTT; CDR3: CASSLPPGFSGNTIYF
D: .; size: .; V: TRBV6-2/TRBV6-3; J: TRBJ2-7; DNA: TGTGCCAGCAGTTACCTGCGATTCTACGAGCAGTACTTC; CDR3: CASSYLRFYEQYF
D: TRBD1; size: .; V: TRBV28; J: TRBJ2-7; DNA: TGTGCCAGCAGTTCGTCCACGACAGGGGACGAGCAGTACTTC; CDR3: CASSSSTTGDEQYF
D: TRBD1; size: .; V: TRBV19; J: TRBJ1-1; DNA: TGTGCCAGTAGTATGGGGGACAGGGGAACTGAAGCTTTCTTT; CDR3: CASSMGDRGTEAFF
D: TRBD1; size: .; V: TRBV18; J: TRBJ1-1; DNA: TGTGCCAGCTCACCACGGGGGACAGGGATCACTGAAGCTTTCTTT; CDR3: CASSPRGTGITEAFF
D: .; size: few; V: TRBV14; J: TRBJ2-3; DNA: TGTGCCAGCAGCCCATTACCAGGGGTCACAGATACGCAGTATTTT; CDR3: CASSPLPGVTDTQYF
D: .; size: .; V: TRBV7-9; J: TRBJ2-1; DNA: TGTGCCAGCAGCCCAAGACAGGGGAGGGGTACCTACAATGAGCAGTTCTTC; CDR3: CASSPRQGRGTYNEQFF
D: .; size: few; V: TRBV28; J: TRBJ1-5; DNA: TGTGCCAGCAGTACCTTAGGAGGTTTCAATCAGCCCCAGCATTTT; CDR3: CASSTLGGFNQPQHF
D: .; size: .; V: TRBV7-9; J: TRBJ2-7; DNA: TGTGCCAGCAGCCCCGACGAGCCCCCCTACGAGCAGTACTTC; CDR3: CASSPDEPPYEQYF
D: TRBD1; size: .; V: TRBV30; J: TRBJ1-4; DNA: TGTGCCTGGAGTGTGAGGGGGACAGCCGAAAAACTGTTTTTT; CDR3: CAWSVRGTAEKLFF
D: .; size: few; V: TRBV6-5; J: TRBJ1-6; DNA: TGTGCCAGCAGTTCCTCACAGGGTAATTCACCCCTCCACTTT; CDR3: CASSSSQGNSPLHF
D: TRBD1; size: .; V: TRBV5-1; J: TRBJ2-7; DNA: TGCGCCAGCAGTTCCGGACAGGGGGCGAACTACGAGCAGTACTTC; CDR3: CASSSGQGANYEQYF
D: .; size: once; V: TRBV7-2; J: TRBJ1-3; DNA: TGTGCCAGCAGCTTACAGGGGTCTGGAAACACCATATATTTT; CDR3: CASSLQGSGNTIYF
D: .; size: .; V: TRBV9; J: TRBJ1-2; DNA: TGTGCCAGCAGCCTAGATCCCAATCCGAGGGGCAGCGGCTACACCTTC; CDR3: CASSLDPNPRGSGYTF
D: .; size: .; V: TRBV9; J: TRBJ2-1; DNA: TGTGCCAGCAGCGTAGGAGGGCAGTATTACAATGAGCAGTTCTTC; CDR3: CASSVGGQYYNEQFF
D: .; size: .; V: TRBV27; J: TRBJ2-3; DNA: TGTGCCAGCAGTTGGCGGGCAGGGGTCACAGATACGCAGTATTTT; CDR3: CASSWRAGVTDTQYF
D: TRBD1; size: .; V: TRBV30; J: TRBJ1-6; DNA: TGTGCCTGGAGTCCCCCCAGGGGGTCGGTAAATTCACCCCTCCACTTT; CDR3: CAWSPPRGSVNSPLHF
D: .; size: .; V: TRBV24-1; J: TRBJ2-5; DNA: TGTGCCACCAGTGATTTACGGGCCGGGAAAGAGACCCAGTACTTC; CDR3: CATSDLRAGKETQYF
D: .; size: .; V: TRBV7-9; J: TRBJ2-1; DNA: TGTGCCAGCAGCTTAGCGGTTGGGCAGGGCTCCTACAATGAGCAGTTCTTC; CDR3: CASSLAVGQGSYNEQFF
D: .; size: .; V: TRBV25-1; J: TRBJ1-1; DNA: TGTGCTAGCAGTGTTACAGGGACGAACACTGAAGCTTTCTTT; CDR3: CASSVTGTNTEAFF
D: .; size: .; V: TRBV6-1; J: TRBJ1-1; DNA: TGTGCCAGCAGTGAAGCGGGCCTGAGGGGGGCGTTTGAAGCTTTCTTT; CDR3: CASSEAGLRGAFEAFF
D: .; size: .; V: TRBV19; J: TRBJ1-5; DNA: TGTGCCAGTAAAGGTGGGTTGCAGCCCCAGCATTTT; CDR3: CASKGGLQPQHF
D: .; size: .; V: TRBV28; J: TRBJ1-5; DNA: TGTGCCAGCACCATCAGCAATCAGCCCCAGCATTTT; CDR3: CASTISNQPQHF
D: TRBD1; size: .; V: TRBV30; J: TRBJ1-5; DNA: TGTGCCTGGAGCCGCCACACAGGGGCAAATCAGCCCCAGCATTTT; CDR3: CAWSRHTGANQPQHF
D: .; size: .; V: TRBV6-5; J: TRBJ1-5; DNA: TGTGCCAGTCATCGACTGGGTCAGCCCCAGCATTTT; CDR3: CASHRLGQPQHF
D: TRBD1; size: once; V: TRBV7-2; J: TRBJ2-3; DNA: TGTGCCAGCAGCTTAGGACAGGGGACCACAGATACGCAGTATTTT; CDR3: CASSLGQGTTDTQYF
D: .; size: .; V: TRBV4-3; J: TRBJ1-4; DNA: TGCGCCAGCAGCCAAGATTGGAAGGGGGGAGATGAAAAACTGTTTTTT; CDR3: CASSQDWKGGDEKLFF